The source of this TCR beta chain is a study of T cell responses to AZD1222 COVID-19 vaccine (dated by TCRdb to about 2021). For the study in its entirety: AZD1222 recipients whose second dose came at about 4 weeks and those whose second dose came at about 12 weeks were combined into one group, since spike-specific TCR depth and breadth did not differ between the two schedules. Enrollment into the trials was organized by age into subgroups of 18-55, 56-69 and 70-plus years, and those subgroups contained about 150, 27 and 61 TCR-sequenced participants, respectively. A total of 233 trial participants underwent TCR sequencing, of whom roughly 210 had received two doses of AZD1222 and around 25 had received two doses of the MenACWY control vaccine. The full study reports these points: Vaccine-associated CD4 TCRs spanned the whole spike protein, with dominant responses in regions 160-218 and 743-854. After two AZD1222 doses, spike-specific TCR breadth and depth were significantly higher than at day 0 and than in MenACWY recipients. Reportedly, almost half of the unique spike-specific TCRs recognized epitopes lying outside the regions that are mutated in the B.1.351 and B.1.1.7 variants. No day 14 peak-response samples were available, so repertoires were characterized only after the peak T cell response. In the small 56-69-year group, the increase in depth fell short of significance, most likely because of low power. Participants were mostly white British, with more females than males. The authors suggested clonal diversity may have been underestimated. Conclusions about previously exposed vaccinees are limited because only 6 or 7 AZD1222 recipients were SARS-CoV-2 seropositive at baseline.

CDR1 and CDR2 are drawn from the germline V gene: KGHSH, LQKENI. The CDR3 numbers 12 residues from cysteine through phenylalanine. Left in the record is the CDR3 DNA by itself, 36 bases read in frame from the first base. Relative to germline, V is missing 4 bases and J is missing 15 bases, with 8 bases of the junction outside any gene match. The time point label, read with the paper, signifies: baseline before first vaccination. Vaccinee samples came from UK trials COV001 and COV002, including a single-blind randomized controlled phase 2/3 trial of AZD1222 (ChAdOx1 nCoV-19) in healthy adults. Trial participant PBMC samples were collected at day 0 and day 28 after the second dose for TCRbeta chain sequencing. The CDR3 regions of human TCRbeta chains were analyzed by immunosequencing. As for how the authors treated the data: TCRs in the repertoires were matched against a reference library of SARS-CoV-2-specific TCRs that had been generated with the MIRA antigen-specificity platform. Breadth was defined as the fraction of unique TCRs that were SARS-CoV-2-associated. Depth was defined as the fraction of total T cells that were SARS-CoV-2-associated. Using the MIRA data, each spike-specific TCR was assigned both to the spike region to which the TCR was reactive and to a CD4 or CD8 class. Log10-transformed breadth and depth values were compared by one-way ANOVA with Sidak's multiple comparisons tests. As stored in TCRdb, this immuneACCESS dataset retains in-frame rearrangements with V and J assigned. A fraction of the clones does not appear; measured against another copy, unresolved V genes explain less than half of the discrepancy, and the remainder lacks a known reason. V, J and clone size are those of that table, while D and trimming were read from the DNA. The table for this sample lists more than 150,000 clones; just under 90% of them were counted only once. In total, the top ten clones hold around 5.8% of the sample.

About this clone itself: Its antigen remains unidentified. The input lacks base qualities; no much larger clone sits a single base away.

Here the sequenced sample was peripheral blood, taken on day 0 of AZD1222 vaccination. The V gene is TRBV18 and the J gene is TRBJ2-1, and 8 bases in between align with TRBD1. The sequence came from an adult in good health. The DNA sequence is given as TGTGCCAGCTCACGACCGGACAGGGTCGGGTTCTTC. This translates into CASSRPDRVGFF. Reference TRBV18 and TRBJ2-1 proteins supply the regions before and after the CDR3; the full variable domain is: NAGVMQNPRHLVRRRGQEARLRCSPMKGHSHVYWYRQLPEEGLKFMVYLQKENIIDESGMPKERFSAEFPKEGPSILRIQQVVRGDSAAYFCASSRPDRVGFFGPGTRLTVL.